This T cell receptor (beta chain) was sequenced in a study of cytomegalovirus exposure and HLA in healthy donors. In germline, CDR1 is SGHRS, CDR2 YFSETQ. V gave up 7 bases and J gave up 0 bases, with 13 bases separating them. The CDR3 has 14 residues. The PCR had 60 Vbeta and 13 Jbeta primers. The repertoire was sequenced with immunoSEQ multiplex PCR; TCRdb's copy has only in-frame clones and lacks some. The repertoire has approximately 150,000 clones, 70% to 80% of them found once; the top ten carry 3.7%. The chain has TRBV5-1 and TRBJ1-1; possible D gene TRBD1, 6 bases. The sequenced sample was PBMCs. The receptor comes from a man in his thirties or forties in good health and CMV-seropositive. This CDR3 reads CASGTGQMNTEAFF. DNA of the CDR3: TGCGCCAGCGGAACCGGACAGATGAACACTGAAGCTTTCTTT.